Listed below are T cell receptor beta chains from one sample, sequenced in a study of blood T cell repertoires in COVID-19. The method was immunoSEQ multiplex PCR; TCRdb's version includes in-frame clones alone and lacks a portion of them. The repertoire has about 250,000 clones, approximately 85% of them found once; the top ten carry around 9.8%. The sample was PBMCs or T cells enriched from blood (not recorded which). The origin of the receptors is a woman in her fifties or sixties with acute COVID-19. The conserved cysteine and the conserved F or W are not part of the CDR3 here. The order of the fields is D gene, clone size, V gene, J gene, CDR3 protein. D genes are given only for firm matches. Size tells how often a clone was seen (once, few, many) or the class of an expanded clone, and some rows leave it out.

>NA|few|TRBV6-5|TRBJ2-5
ASSYSLTGETQY
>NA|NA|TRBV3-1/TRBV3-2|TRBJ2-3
ASSQVPGDTQY
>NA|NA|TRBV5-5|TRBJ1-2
ASSSSQGDYGYT
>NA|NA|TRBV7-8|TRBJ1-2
ASSLWGGRNGDYGYT
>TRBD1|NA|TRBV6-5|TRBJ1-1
ASSYGDRETEAF
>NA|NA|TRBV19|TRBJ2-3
ASSPELDTQY
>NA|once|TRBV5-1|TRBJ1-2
ASSLVSANYGYT
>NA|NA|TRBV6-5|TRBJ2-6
ASSYDRGGANVLT
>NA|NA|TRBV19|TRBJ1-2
ASTTGFYGYT
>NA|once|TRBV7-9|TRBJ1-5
ASSAGQINQPQH
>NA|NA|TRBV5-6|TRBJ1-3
ASSGSGNTIY
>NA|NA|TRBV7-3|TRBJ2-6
ASSPQGSTGANVLT
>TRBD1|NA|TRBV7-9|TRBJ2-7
ASRVGGLSSPFYEQY
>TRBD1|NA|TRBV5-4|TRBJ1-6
ASSWDPGQGSSPLH
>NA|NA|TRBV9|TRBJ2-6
ASSVLASSGANVLT
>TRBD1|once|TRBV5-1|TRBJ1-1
ASSRGQANTEAF
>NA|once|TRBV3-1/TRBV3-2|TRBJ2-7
ASSQTGVGEQY
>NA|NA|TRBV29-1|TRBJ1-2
SVGSNYGYT
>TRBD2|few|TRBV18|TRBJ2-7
ASSPLRASGLRRGLYEQY
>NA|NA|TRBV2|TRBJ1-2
ASSPRQARGGYT
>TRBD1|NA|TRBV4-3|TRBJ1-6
ASSRVAGGTGVGTLH
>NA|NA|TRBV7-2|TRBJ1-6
ASSLGTVNNSPLH
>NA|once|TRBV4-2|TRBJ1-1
ASSLYREGSEAF
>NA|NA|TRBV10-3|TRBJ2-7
AISENAGSGYEQY
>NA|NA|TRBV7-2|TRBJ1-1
ASSARQGNTEAF
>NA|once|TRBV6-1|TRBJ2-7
ASSEAAASSYEQY
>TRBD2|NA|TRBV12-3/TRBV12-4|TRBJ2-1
ASSLSGGPPF
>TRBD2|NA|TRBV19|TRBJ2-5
ASSSGLAVNQETQY
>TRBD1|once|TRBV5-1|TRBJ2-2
ASSGHRGTNTGELF
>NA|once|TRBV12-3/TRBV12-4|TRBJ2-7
ASSPGVHEQY
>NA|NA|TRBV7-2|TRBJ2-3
ASSLGRGDTQY
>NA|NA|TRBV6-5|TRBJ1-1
ASSTQGNTEAF
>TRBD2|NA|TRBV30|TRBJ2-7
AWRPGTSGYEQY
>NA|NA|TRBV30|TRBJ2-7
AWSVYTDSEQY
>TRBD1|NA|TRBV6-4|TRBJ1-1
ASSPDRVGTEAF
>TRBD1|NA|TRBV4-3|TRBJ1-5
ASSQGTGYQPQH
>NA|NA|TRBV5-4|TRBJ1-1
ASSLGQVPEAF
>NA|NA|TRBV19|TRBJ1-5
ASSIGDGGRPQH
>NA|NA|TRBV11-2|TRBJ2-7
ASSFGGDEQY
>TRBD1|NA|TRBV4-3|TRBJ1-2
ASSPGGQGAFYGYT
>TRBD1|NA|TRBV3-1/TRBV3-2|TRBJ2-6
ASSTRDRGLGANVLT
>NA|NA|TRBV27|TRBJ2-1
ASSLQGDSYNEQF
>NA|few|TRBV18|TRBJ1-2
ASSPPSGHRYGYT
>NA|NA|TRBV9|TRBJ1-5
ASSPNGARQPQH
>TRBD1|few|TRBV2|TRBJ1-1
ASSTDRVNTEAF
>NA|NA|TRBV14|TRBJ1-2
ASSPQGYGYT